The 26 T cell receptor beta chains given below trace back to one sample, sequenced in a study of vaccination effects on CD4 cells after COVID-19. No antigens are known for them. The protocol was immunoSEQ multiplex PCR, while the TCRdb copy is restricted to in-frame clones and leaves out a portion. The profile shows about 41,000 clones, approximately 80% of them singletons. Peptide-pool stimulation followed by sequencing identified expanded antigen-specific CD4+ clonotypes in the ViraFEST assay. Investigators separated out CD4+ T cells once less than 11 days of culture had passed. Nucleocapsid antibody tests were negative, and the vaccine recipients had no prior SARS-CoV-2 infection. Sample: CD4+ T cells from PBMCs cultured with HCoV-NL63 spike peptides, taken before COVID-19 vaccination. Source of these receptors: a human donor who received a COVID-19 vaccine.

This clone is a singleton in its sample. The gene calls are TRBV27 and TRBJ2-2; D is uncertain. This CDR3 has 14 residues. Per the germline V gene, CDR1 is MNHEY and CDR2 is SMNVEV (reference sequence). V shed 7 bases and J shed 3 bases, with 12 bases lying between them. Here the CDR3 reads CASTLGRDTGELFF. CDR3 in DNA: TGTGCCAGCACCCTGGGAAGGGACACCGGGGAGCTGTTTTTT.

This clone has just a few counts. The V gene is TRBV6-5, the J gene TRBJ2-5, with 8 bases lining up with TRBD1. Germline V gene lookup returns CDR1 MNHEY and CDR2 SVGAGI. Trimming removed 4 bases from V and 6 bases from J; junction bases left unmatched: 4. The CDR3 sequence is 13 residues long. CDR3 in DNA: TGTGCCAGCAGTTCACAGGGGGGAAAGACCCAGTACTTC. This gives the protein CASSSQGGKTQYF.

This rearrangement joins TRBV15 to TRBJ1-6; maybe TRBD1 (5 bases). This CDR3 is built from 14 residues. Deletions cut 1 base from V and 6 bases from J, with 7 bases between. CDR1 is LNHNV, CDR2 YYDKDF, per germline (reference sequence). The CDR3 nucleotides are TGTGCCACCAGCAGAGGACAGAGTAATTCACCCCTCCACTTT. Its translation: CATSRGQSNSPLHF.

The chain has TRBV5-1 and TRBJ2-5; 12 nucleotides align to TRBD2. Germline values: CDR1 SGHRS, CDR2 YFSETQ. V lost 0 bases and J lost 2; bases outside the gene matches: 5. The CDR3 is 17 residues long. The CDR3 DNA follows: TGCGCCAGCAGCTTGGGGCGTACTAGCGGGGGGCAAGAGACCCAGTACTTC. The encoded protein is CASSLGRTSGGQETQYF. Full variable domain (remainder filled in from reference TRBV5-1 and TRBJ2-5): KAGVTQTPRYLIKTRGQQVTLSCSPISGHRSVSWYQQTPGQGLQFLFEYFSETQRNKGNFPGRFSGRQFSNSRSEMNVSTLELGDSALYLCASSLGRTSGGQETQYFGPGTRLLVL.

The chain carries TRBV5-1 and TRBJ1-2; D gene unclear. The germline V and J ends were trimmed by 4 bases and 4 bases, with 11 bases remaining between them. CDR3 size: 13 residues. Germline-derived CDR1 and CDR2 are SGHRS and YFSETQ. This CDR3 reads CASSIDLGYGYTF. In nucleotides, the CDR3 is TGCGCCAGCAGCATAGATCTGGGCTATGGCTACACCTTC.

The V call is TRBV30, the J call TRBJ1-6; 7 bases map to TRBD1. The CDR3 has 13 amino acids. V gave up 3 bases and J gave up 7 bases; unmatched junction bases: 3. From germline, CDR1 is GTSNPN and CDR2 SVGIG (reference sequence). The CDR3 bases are TGTGCCTGGAGCCGGGACAGAAATTCACCCCTCCACTTT. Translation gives CAWSRDRNSPLHF.

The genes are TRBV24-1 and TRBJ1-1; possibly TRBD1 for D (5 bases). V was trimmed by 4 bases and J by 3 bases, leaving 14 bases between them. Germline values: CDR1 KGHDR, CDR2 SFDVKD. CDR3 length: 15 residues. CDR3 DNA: TGTGCCACCAGTGACCCGGCCGGGGGAGACACTGAAGCTTTCTTT. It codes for CATSDPAGGDTEAFF.

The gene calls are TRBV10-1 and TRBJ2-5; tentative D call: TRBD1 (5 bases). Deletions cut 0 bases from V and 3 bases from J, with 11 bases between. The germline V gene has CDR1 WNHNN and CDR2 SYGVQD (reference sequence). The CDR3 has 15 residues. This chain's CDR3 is CASSESASGKETQYF. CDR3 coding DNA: TGCGCCAGCAGTGAGTCGGCCTCAGGGAAAGAGACCCAGTACTTC.

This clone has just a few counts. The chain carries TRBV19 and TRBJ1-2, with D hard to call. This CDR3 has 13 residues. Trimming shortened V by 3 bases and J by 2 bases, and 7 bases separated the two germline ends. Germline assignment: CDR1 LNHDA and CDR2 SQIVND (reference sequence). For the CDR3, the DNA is TGTGCCAGTAGTATGGTCCAGAACTATGGCTACACCTTC. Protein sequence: CASSMVQNYGYTF.

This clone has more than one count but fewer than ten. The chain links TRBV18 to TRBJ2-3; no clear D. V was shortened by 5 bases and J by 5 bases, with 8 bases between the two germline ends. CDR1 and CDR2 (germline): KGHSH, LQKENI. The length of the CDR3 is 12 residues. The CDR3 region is CASSRWGDTQYF. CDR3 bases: TGTGCCAGCTCAAGATGGGGAGATACGCAGTATTTT.

The chain's CDR3 is CASSHLRPSNNEKLFF. In DNA, the CDR3 is TGTGCCAGCAGCCACCTGCGACCGAGCAATAATGAAAAACTGTTTTTT. This chain uses TRBV3-1 (or the pseudogene TRBV3-2) with TRBJ1-4, with unresolved D. The germline V and J ends were trimmed by 3 bases and 4 bases, with 15 bases remaining between them. The CDR3 contains 16 residues. The germline CDR1 and CDR2 sequences are LGHDT and YNNKEL (reference sequence).

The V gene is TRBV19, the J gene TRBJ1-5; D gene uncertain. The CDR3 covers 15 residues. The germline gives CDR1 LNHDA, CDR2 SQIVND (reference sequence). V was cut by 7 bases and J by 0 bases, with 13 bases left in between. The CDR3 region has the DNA TGTGCCAGTACAACGTGGCGGTATAGCAATCAGCCCCAGCATTTT. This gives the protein CASTTWRYSNQPQHF. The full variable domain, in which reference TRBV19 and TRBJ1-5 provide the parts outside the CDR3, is DGGITQSPKYLFRKEGQNVTLSCEQNLNHDAMYWYRQDPGQGLRLIYYSQIVNDFQKGDIAEGYSVSREKKESFPLTVTSAQKNPTAFYLCASTTWRYSNQPQHFGDGTRLSIL.

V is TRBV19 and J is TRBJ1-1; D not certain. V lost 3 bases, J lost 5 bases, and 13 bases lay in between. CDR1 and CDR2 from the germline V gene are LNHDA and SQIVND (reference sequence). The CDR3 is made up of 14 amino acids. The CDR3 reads CASSIRKMGTEAFF. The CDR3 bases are TGTGCCAGTAGTATTAGAAAGATGGGAACTGAAGCTTTCTTT.

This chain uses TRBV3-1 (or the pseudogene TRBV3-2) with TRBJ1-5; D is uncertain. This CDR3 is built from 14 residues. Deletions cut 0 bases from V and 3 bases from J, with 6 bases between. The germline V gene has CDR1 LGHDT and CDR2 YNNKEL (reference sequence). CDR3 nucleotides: TGTGCCAGCAGCCAAGATGGACTCAATCAGCCCCAGCATTTT. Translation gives CASSQDGLNQPQHF.

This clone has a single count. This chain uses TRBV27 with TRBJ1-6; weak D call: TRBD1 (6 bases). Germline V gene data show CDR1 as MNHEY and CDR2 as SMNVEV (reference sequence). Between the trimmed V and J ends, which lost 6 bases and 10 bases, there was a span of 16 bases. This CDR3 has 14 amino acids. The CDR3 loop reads CASSLQGSYSPLHF. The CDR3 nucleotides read TGTGCCAGCAGCCTACAGGGATCCTACTCACCCCTCCACTTT.

The CDR3 loop is CASSRVPTTEQYV. The CDR3 coding sequence is TGCGCCAGCAGCCGGGTCCCGACCACCGAGCAGTACGTC. The chain uses TRBV5-1 and TRBJ2-7; D is undetermined. V lost 4 bases to trimming and J lost 6 bases, with 14 bases between them. This CDR3 has 13 residues. Per germline, CDR1 SGHRS and CDR2 YFSETQ.

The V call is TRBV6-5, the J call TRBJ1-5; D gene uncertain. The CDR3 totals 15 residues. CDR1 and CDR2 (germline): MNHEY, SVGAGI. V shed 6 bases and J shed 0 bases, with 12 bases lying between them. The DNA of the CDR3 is TGTGCCAGCAGCCTACTAGGCGGTAGCAATCAGCCCCAGCATTTT. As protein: CASSLLGGSNQPQHF.

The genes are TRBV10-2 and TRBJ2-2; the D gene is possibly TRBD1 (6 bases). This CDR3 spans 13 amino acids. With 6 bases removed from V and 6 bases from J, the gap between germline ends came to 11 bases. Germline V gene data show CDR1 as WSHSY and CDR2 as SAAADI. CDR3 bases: TGCGCCAGCAGGGAACAGGGCTCCGGGGAGCTGTTTTTT. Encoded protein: CASREQGSGELFF.

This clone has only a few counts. CDR3 coding DNA: TGCGCCAGCTCATCAGGGGGTCATCAGCCCCAGCATTTT. Encoded protein: CASSSGGHQPQHF. The chain carries TRBV10-1 and TRBJ1-5, with TRBD1 matching over 7 bases. Trimming took 8 bases from V and 5 from J; bases not matched to a gene: 6. The CDR3 runs 13 residues. Germline V CDR1 and CDR2: WNHNN, SYGVQD (reference sequence).

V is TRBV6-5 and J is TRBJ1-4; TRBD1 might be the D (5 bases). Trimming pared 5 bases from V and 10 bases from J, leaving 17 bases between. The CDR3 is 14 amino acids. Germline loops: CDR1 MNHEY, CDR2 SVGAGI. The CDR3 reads CASSKRQGSLKLFF. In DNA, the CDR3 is TGTGCCAGCAGTAAACGGCAGGGTTCCTTAAAACTGTTTTTT.

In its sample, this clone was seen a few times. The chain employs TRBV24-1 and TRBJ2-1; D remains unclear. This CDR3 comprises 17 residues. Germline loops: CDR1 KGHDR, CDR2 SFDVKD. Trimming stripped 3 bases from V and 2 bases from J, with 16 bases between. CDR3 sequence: CATSDRTTPDPYNEQFF. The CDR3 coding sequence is TGTGCCACCAGTGATCGTACTACGCCTGACCCCTACAATGAGCAGTTCTTC.

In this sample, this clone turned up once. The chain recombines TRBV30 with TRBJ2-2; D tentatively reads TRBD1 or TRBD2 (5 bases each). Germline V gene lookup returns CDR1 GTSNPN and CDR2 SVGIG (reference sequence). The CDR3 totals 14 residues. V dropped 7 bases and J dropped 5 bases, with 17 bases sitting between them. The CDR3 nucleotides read TGTGCCTTTCGGGGCCAAGTGGGGACCGGGGAGCTGTTTTTT. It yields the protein CAFRGQVGTGELFF.

CDR3 residues: CASSYYNPGTQYF. In nucleotides, the CDR3 is TGTGCCAGCAGTTACTACAATCCCGGGACCCAGTACTTC. The chain links TRBV6-2 or TRBV6-3 to TRBJ2-5, with D unresolved. This CDR3 region has 13 residues. Germline CDR1 and CDR2: MNHEY and SVGEGT. The V end lost 1 base, the J end lost 7 bases, and 10 bases lay between the germline ends.

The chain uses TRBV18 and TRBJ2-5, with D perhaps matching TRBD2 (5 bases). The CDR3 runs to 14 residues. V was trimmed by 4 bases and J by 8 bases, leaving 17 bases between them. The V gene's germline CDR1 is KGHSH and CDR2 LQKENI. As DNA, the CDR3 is TGTGCCAGCTCACTTCAAAAGGGAGAGCGTACCCAGTACTTC. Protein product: CASSLQKGERTQYF.

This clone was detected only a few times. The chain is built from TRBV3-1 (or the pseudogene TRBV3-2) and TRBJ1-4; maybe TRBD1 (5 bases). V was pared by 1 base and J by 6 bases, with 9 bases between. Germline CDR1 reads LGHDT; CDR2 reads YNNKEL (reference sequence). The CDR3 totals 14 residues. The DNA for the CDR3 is TGTGCCAGCAGCCAAGGGGGAGGGGATGAAAAACTGTTTTTT. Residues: CASSQGGGDEKLFF.

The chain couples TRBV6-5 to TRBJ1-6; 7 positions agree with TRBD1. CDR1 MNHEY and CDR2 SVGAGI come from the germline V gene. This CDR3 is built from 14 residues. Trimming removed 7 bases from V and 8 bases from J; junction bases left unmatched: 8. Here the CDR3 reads CASKIQGSDSPLHF. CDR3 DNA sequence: TGTGCCAGCAAAATACAGGGGAGCGATTCACCCCTCCACTTT.